A selection of T cell receptor beta chains follows, all from one sample in a study of beta chain features in type 1 diabetes. The repertoire was sequenced with immunoSEQ multiplex PCR; TCRdb's copy has only in-frame clones and lacks some. The data show 900,000 or so clones, about a sixth seen once. Specimen: naive CD4+ T cells from blood. The receptors derive from a young woman in good health. Both conserved end residues are part of each CDR3. The D gene is left open where the match is weak. Size values are once, few and many counts, or a class for expanded clones, and some rows have none.

j_call,v_call,clone_size,cdr3_length,d_call,cdr3_nt,cdr3_aa
TRBJ2-5,TRBV28,few,13,-,TGTGCCACCAGAGCAACGGGTGAAGAGACCCAGTACTTC,CATRATGEETQYF
TRBJ2-7,TRBV11-1,-,16,-,TGTGCCAGCAGCTTACCCAAGGACCCCTTAGGATACGAGCAGTACTTC,CASSLPKDPLGYEQYF
TRBJ2-3,TRBV5-1,few,17,-,TGCGCCAGCAGCCCCCATGTGGGGGGAGAAATCTCAGATACGCAGTATTTT,CASSPHVGGEISDTQYF
TRBJ2-7,TRBV28,few,12,-,TGTGCCAGCAGCACGACTTATTACGAGCAGTACTTC,CASSTTYYEQYF
TRBJ1-4,TRBV14,-,17,TRBD1,TGTGCCAGCAGCCAAGAATCGGACAGGGGAAGGGATGAAAAACTGTTTTTT,CASSQESDRGRDEKLFF
TRBJ2-1,TRBV19,few,12,-,TGTGCCAGTAGTACCTCGGGCCGCGAGCAGTTCTTC,CASSTSGREQFF
TRBJ1-2,TRBV6-5,-,15,-,TGTGCCAGCAGTTACTTGGCCCCAGCTAACTATGGCTACACCTTC,CASSYLAPANYGYTF
TRBJ2-5,TRBV20-1,few,11,-,TGCAGTGCTCGGAATCAAGAGACCCAGTACTTC,CSARNQETQYF
TRBJ2-1,TRBV7-2,-,13,-,TGTGCCAGCAGCTTAGACAGGGACAATGAGCAGTTCTTC,CASSLDRDNEQFF
TRBJ1-4,TRBV12-2,-,17,-,TGTGCAAGTCGCTTAGTACCACCGAAGGGGAGGAATGAAAAACTGTTTTTT,CASRLVPPKGRNEKLFF
TRBJ2-7,TRBV5-6,-,14,TRBD1,TGTGCCAGCAGCTCCCCAGACAGGGTGGGCGAGCAGTACTTC,CASSSPDRVGEQYF
TRBJ2-3,TRBV29-1,-,14,TRBD1,TGCAGCGTTGAAGGGCAGGGGGCATCAGATACGCAGTATTTT,CSVEGQGASDTQYF
TRBJ2-7,TRBV5-6,-,14,TRBD1,TGTGCCAGCACCCCCCCCGGACAGGTGGACGAGCAGTACTTC,CASTPPGQVDEQYF
TRBJ2-1,TRBV10-3,-,15,-,TGTGCCATCGGCCGGCCCAGAGGAACAGTCAATGAGCAGTTCTTC,CAIGRPRGTVNEQFF
TRBJ2-1,TRBV4-2,-,14,TRBD2,TGTGCCAGTTCCGGGACTAGCGGACTCAATGAGCAGTTCTTC,CASSGTSGLNEQFF
TRBJ2-5,TRBV29-1,-,15,-,TGCAGCGTTGAGTCCGGGGCTAGCTATGGTGAGACCCAGTACTTC,CSVESGASYGETQYF
TRBJ2-6,TRBV11-2,few,16,-,TGTGCCAGCAGGGCCACGCGAAACTCTGGGGCCAACGTCCTGACTTTC,CASRATRNSGANVLTF
TRBJ1-1,TRBV7-9,-,11,-,TGTGCCATAGCAGTCCCGACTGAAGCTTTCTTT,CAIAVPTEAFF
TRBJ2-7,TRBV9,few,14,-,TGTGCCAGCAGCGTAGATTTGGGTCCCTACGAGCAGTACTTC,CASSVDLGPYEQYF
TRBJ2-5,TRBV7-8,few,14,-,TGTGCCAGCAGCACTCAATGGAAACGAGAGACCCAGTACTTC,CASSTQWKRETQYF
TRBJ1-2,TRBV11-2,-,13,-,TGTGCCAGCAGCTTAGATGGACGCGGGGGCTACACCTTC,CASSLDGRGGYTF
TRBJ2-3,TRBV7-2,-,14,-,TGTGCCAGCAGCTTAGAAGCGAGTTCAGATACGCAGTATTTT,CASSLEASSDTQYF
TRBJ1-3,TRBV18,-,16,-,TGTGCCAGCTCACAGGAAGTAACGAGCTCTGGAAACACCATATATTTT,CASSQEVTSSGNTIYF
TRBJ2-2,TRBV7-3,-,15,-,TGTGCCAGCAGCCCTCGGGCAGGGCCGACCGGGGAGCTGTTTTTT,CASSPRAGPTGELFF
TRBJ2-2,TRBV6-1,-,15,-,TGTGCCAGCAGTTCCCTCTCAGGGGCAGACGGGGAGCTGTTTTTT,CASSSLSGADGELFF
TRBJ2-7,TRBV5-4,-,13,-,TGTGCCAGCAGCTTGGGACCAAACTACGAGCAGTACTTC,CASSLGPNYEQYF
TRBJ2-3,TRBV18,-,16,-,TGTGCCAGCTCACCACCAGGGAGTCGACGGGCAGATACGCAGTATTTT,CASSPPGSRRADTQYF
TRBJ2-6,TRBV27,-,18,TRBD1,TGTGCCAGCAAAAGACAGGGCCTCATCTCTTCTGGGGCCAACGTCCTGACTTTC,CASKRQGLISSGANVLTF
TRBJ2-1,TRBV4-1,-,15,-,TGCGCCAGCAGCCAAGGCGGGACAGTCTACAATGAGCAGTTCTTC,CASSQGGTVYNEQFF
TRBJ1-2,TRBV4-3,-,13,-,TGCGCCAGCAGCCAAGTTATTAACTATGGCTACACCTTC,CASSQVINYGYTF
TRBJ2-5,TRBV5-1,once,15,-,TGCGCCAGCAGCTTGGAACTACTAAAATGGGAGACCCAGTACTTC,CASSLELLKWETQYF
TRBJ2-3,TRBV7-9,few,17,-,TGTGCCAGCAGCCCCCGGGGGGGGGACAGAAGCACAGATACGCAGTATTTT,CASSPRGGDRSTDTQYF
TRBJ2-5,TRBV4-1,-,16,-,TGCGCCAGCAGCGAAGCGGGGATCAGGGGTGGTGAGACCCAGTACTTC,CASSEAGIRGGETQYF
TRBJ2-1,TRBV20-1,few,11,-,TGCAGTGCTAGCGGGCGGACTGAGCGGTTCTTC,CSASGRTERFF
TRBJ1-1,TRBV5-6,once,17,-,TGTGCCAGCAGCTTGGCCAATTTCGTAGGGGCCAGGACTGAAGCTTTCTTT,CASSLANFVGARTEAFF
TRBJ2-5,TRBV28,-,12,-,TGTGCCAGCAGTGTACCCGGGGAGACCCAGTACTTC,CASSVPGETQYF
TRBJ2-3,TRBV25-1,-,17,TRBD2,TGTGCCAGCAGTGAAGGATTACTAGCGGGAGGTGCAGATACGCAGTATTTT,CASSEGLLAGGADTQYF
TRBJ2-7,TRBV29-1,few,14,-,TGCAGCGCCAAAGTAACCGGGGCTTTCTACGAGCAGTACTTC,CSAKVTGAFYEQYF
TRBJ2-5,TRBV15,once,16,TRBD1,TGTGCCACCAGCAGAGCCCTCACAGGGGTAGGGGAGACCCAGTACTTC,CATSRALTGVGETQYF
TRBJ2-2,TRBV7-3,-,17,-,TGTGCCAGCAGCTTAACAGATCTCCAGGGCCCCACCGGGGAGCTGTTTTTT,CASSLTDLQGPTGELFF
TRBJ2-7,TRBV10-3,once,11,-,TGTGCCACCCAGGGCTCCTACGAGCAGTACTTC,CATQGSYEQYF
TRBJ2-1,TRBV4-1,few,16,-,TGCGCCAGCAGCCAAGTCCCACTAGAGTCCTACAATGAGCAGTTCTTC,CASSQVPLESYNEQFF
TRBJ1-1,TRBV15,few,14,TRBD1,TGTGCCACCAGCACCGGACAGGGCGACACTAAAGCTTTCTTT,CATSTGQGDTKAFF
TRBJ2-7,TRBV28,few,13,-,TGTGCCAGCAGTTTTCAATCCGCCTACGAGCAGTACTTC,CASSFQSAYEQYF
TRBJ2-7,TRBV7-9,few,15,TRBD1,TGTGCCAGCAGCGGCCGGACAGGGCCTTCCTACGAGCAGTACTTC,CASSGRTGPSYEQYF
TRBJ1-3,TRBV9,-,14,TRBD1,TGTGCCAGCAGCGTAGCGGGACAGGGAAACACCATATATTTT,CASSVAGQGNTIYF
TRBJ2-7,TRBV28,few,14,-,TGTGCCAGCAGTTCAGGGCAGTTCTCCTACGAGCAGTACTTC,CASSSGQFSYEQYF
TRBJ2-4,TRBV7-9,-,14,-,TGTGCCAGCAGCCTTGAGCTAGCCAAAAACATTCAGTACTTC,CASSLELAKNIQYF
TRBJ1-2,TRBV5-4,-,14,-,TGTGCCAGCAGCTTGGTTTACAGCGTCGGTGGCTACACCTTC,CASSLVYSVGGYTF
TRBJ1-2,TRBV28,-,14,-,TGTGCCAGCAGCCACATGCACAGGAGCTATGGCTACACCTTC,CASSHMHRSYGYTF
TRBJ2-1,TRBV5-1,few,14,-,TGCGCCAGCGTTGACTCGTCGGGAAGCAATGAGCAGTTCTTC,CASVDSSGSNEQFF
TRBJ2-5,TRBV7-4,few,15,-,TGTGCCAGCAGCTTAGTTTTTCAACGGGAAGAGACCCAGTACTTC,CASSLVFQREETQYF
TRBJ1-5,TRBV7-3,-,16,-,TGTGCCAGCAGCCCCCGACAGGAGTTCCACGATCAGCCCCAGCATTTT,CASSPRQEFHDQPQHF
TRBJ1-5,TRBV28,-,16,-,TGTGCCAGCAGTTTAGCTGGGGGTGTCCACAATCAGCCCCAGCATTTT,CASSLAGGVHNQPQHF
TRBJ2-1,TRBV20-1,few,10,-,TGCAGTGCTAGAAACCACGAGCAGTTCTTC,CSARNHEQFF
TRBJ1-5,TRBV2,few,15,-,TGTGCCAGCAGTGTCGGGCAGGCTTTCAATCAGCCCCAGCATTTT,CASSVGQAFNQPQHF
TRBJ2-2,TRBV4-2,-,16,TRBD2,TGTGCCAGCAGCCCTAGGCGGGAGGGAGGTACCGGGGAGCTGTTTTTT,CASSPRREGGTGELFF
TRBJ1-2,TRBV7-9,-,18,TRBD1,TGTGCCAGCAGCTTACCCCCAAGACAGGGAAGGTCTAACTATGGCTACACCTTC,CASSLPPRQGRSNYGYTF
TRBJ2-7,TRBV29-1,-,14,-,TGCAGCGTTAGCAGTGCGGTTGGAAACTACGAGCAGTACTTC,CSVSSAVGNYEQYF